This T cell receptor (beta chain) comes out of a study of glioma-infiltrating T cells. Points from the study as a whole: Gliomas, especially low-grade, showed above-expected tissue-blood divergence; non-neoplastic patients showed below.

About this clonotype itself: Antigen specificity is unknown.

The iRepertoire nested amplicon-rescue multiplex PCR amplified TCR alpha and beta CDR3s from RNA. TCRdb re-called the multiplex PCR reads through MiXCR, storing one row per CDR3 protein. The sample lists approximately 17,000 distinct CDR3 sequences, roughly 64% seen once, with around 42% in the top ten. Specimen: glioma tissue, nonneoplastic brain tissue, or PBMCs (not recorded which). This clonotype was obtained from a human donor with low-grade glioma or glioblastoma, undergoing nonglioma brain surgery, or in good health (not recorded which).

In DNA form, the CDR3 reads TGTGCCAGCAGACCGGGATTTCAGAACGAGCAGTACTTC. Translation: CASRPGFQNEQYF. The chain has TRBV12-3 or TRBV12-4 and TRBJ2-7; D perhaps matches TRBD2 (5 bases). This CDR3 is built from 13 residues. The V end was cut by 6 bases, the J end by 5 bases, with 14 bases between.